This entry lists 22 T cell receptor beta chains sequenced from one sample in a study of OX40 agonist ivuxolimab in advanced cancers. Repertoires were generated with immunoSEQ multiplex PCR, while TCRdb's copy carries only in-frame clones and drops some. The data show 20,000 to 25,000 clones, over 60% seen once. Sequenced material: CD4+ or CD8+ T cells sorted from blood, taken in a trial of the OX40 agonist ivuxolimab. All receptors come from an adult with an advanced solid tumor such as melanoma, head and neck, liver or kidney cancer.

V is TRBV10-1 and J is TRBJ1-2; D is ambiguous. This CDR3 is 13 amino acids long. The germline gives CDR1 WNHNN, CDR2 SYGVQD (reference sequence). Trimming shortened V by 8 bases and J by 4 bases, and 14 bases separated the two germline ends. In DNA form, the CDR3 reads TGCGCCAGCTTCAAGTGGGAGGGCTATGGCTACACCTTC. This codes for CASFKWEGYGYTF.

V gene TRBV29-1 combines with J gene TRBJ1-3; possibly TRBD1 for D (6 bases). Deletions cut 6 bases from V and 4 bases from J, with 16 bases between. Germline V gives CDR1 SQVTM, CDR2 ANQGSEA. This CDR3 spans 14 amino acids. CDR3 sequence (DNA): TGCAGCGTCCGGACAGCAACGGCCGGAAACACCATATATTTT. This codes for CSVRTATAGNTIYF.

V gene TRBV7-2 combines with J gene TRBJ2-2; TRBD2 is a possible D gene (7 bases). This CDR3 is built from 16 residues. Trimming removed 6 bases at V and 3 bases at J, with 17 bases between. Germline lookup yields CDR1 SGHTA and CDR2 FQGNSA. CDR3 coding DNA: TGTGCCAGCAGGCCAAACGGGGGGCGCTACACCGGGGAGCTGTTTTTT. This encodes CASRPNGGRYTGELFF.

This rearrangement joins TRBV9 to TRBJ2-3, with 8 bases fitting TRBD1. The CDR3 is made up of 17 amino acids. With 4 bases clipped from V and 1 base from J, the junction kept 11 bases outside the gene matches. CDR1 is SGDLS and CDR2 is YYNGEE in the germline V gene. CDR3: CASSFQPLGQGTDTQYF. CDR3 DNA sequence: TGTGCCAGCAGCTTCCAACCATTGGGACAGGGCACAGATACGCAGTATTTT.

V gene TRBV7-1 combines with J gene TRBJ1-2; D unresolved. TRBV7-1 is annotated as an ORF whose role is uncertain. CDR3 length equals 14 residues. V was cut by 6 bases and J by 6 bases, with 17 bases left in between. The CDR3 DNA reads TGTGCCAGCAGGCCCGACGTTAGAGTTGATGGCTACACCTTC. Protein product: CASRPDVRVDGYTF.

V gene TRBV7-9 combines with J gene TRBJ1-1, with a possible D match to TRBD1 (6 bases). The CDR3 length is 16 residues. CDR1 SEHNR and CDR2 FQNEAQ come from the germline V gene (reference sequence). V was shortened by 2 bases and J by 0 bases, with 13 bases between the two germline ends. CDR3 coding DNA: TGTGCCAGCAGCTTATTTCAGGGGTTCATGAACACTGAAGCTTTCTTT. Translating it yields CASSLFQGFMNTEAFF.

This clone was observed once. This chain uses TRBV29-1 with TRBJ2-7; 7 bases fit TRBD1. Germline V gene sequence: CDR1 SQVTM, CDR2 ANQGSEA. Trimming cost V 7 bases and J 4 bases; bases outside gene matches: 7. This CDR3 spans 12 amino acids. DNA of the CDR3: TGCAGCGCTCGGACAGGTACATACGAGCAGTACTTC. Its translation: CSARTGTYEQYF.

V and J are TRBV7-9 and TRBJ1-2; TRBD1 matches 9 bases. The germline gives CDR1 SEHNR, CDR2 FQNEAQ (reference sequence). After removal of 4 bases from V and 6 bases from J, the junction contained 12 bases not matched to a gene. The CDR3 loop spans 16 amino acids. CDR3 DNA: TGTGCCAGCAGCTGGGGGGACAGGGCAATGAGGGATGGCTACACCTTC. Translation gives CASSWGDRAMRDGYTF.

V gene TRBV9 combines with J gene TRBJ2-1, with D hard to call. V lost 4 bases, J lost 2 bases, and 7 bases lay in between. This CDR3 comprises 13 residues. Germline CDR1 is SGDLS and CDR2 is YYNGEE. CDR3 coding DNA: TGTGCCAGCAGCACACGACCCTACAATGAGCAGTTCTTC. This translates into CASSTRPYNEQFF.

The rearrangement uses TRBV27 and TRBJ1-2; 9 bases align to TRBD1. Germline lookup yields CDR1 MNHEY and CDR2 SMNVEV (reference sequence). V lost 3 bases, J lost 4 bases, and 15 bases stayed unmatched. The CDR3 contains 18 residues. The CDR3 loop reads CASSFFTPSPGQGYGYTF. The CDR3 region has the DNA TGTGCCAGCAGTTTCTTTACCCCCTCGCCGGGACAGGGCTATGGCTACACCTTC.

The rearrangement joins TRBV5-1 to TRBJ1-1; weak D call: TRBD1 (5 bases). The CDR3 runs to 14 residues. V lost 0 bases to trimming and J lost 9 bases, with 15 bases between them. Germline V CDR1 and CDR2: SGHRS, YFSETQ. The CDR3 nucleotides are TGCGCCAGCAGCTTGGCCGCTGTGGGGGGTCAAGCTTTCTTT. It specifies CASSLAAVGGQAFF.

The table lists this clone with a few counts. This chain uses TRBV5-1 with TRBJ2-1; tentatively, D is TRBD1 (5 bases). Germline values: CDR1 SGHRS, CDR2 YFSETQ. The length of the CDR3 is 14 residues. Trimming stripped 0 bases from V and 7 bases from J, with 11 bases between. CDR3 bases: TGCGCCAGCAGCTTGGAACAGGTTAGGAATGAGCAGTTCTTC. It codes for CASSLEQVRNEQFF.

This chain uses TRBV11-2 with TRBJ2-7, with 7 bases that match TRBD2. Germline lookup yields CDR1 SGHAT and CDR2 FQNNGV. This CDR3 region has 15 residues. V shed 0 bases and J 3 bases; nucleotides not matched to a gene: 5. CDR3 region: CASSLEAGEVYEQYF. CDR3 coding DNA: TGTGCCAGCAGCTTAGAGGCGGGGGAGGTCTACGAGCAGTACTTC.

The gene calls are TRBV15 and TRBJ2-1; D unclear. Germline loops: CDR1 LNHNV, CDR2 YYDKDF (reference sequence). The CDR3 is 15 amino acids. Trimming left V 1 base short and J 0 bases short, with 7 bases between. This CDR3 is CATSRGQNSYNEQFF. The CDR3 region has the DNA TGTGCCACCAGCAGAGGACAAAACTCCTACAATGAGCAGTTCTTC.

This CDR3 is CASRILGSADTEAFF. The CDR3 DNA sequence: TGTGCCAGCAGGATTCTAGGATCAGCCGACACTGAAGCTTTCTTT. V gene TRBV7-9 combines with J gene TRBJ1-1; D uncertain. V lost 6 bases to trimming and J lost 3 bases, with 17 bases between them. Germline CDR1 and CDR2: SEHNR and FQNEAQ (reference sequence). This CDR3 region has 15 residues. Full variable domain (outside the CDR3, taken from reference TRBV7-9 and TRBJ1-1): DTGVSQNPRHKITKRGQNVTFRCDPISEHNRLYWYRQTLGQGPEFLTYFQNEAQLEKSRLLSDRFSAERPKGSFSTLEIQRTEQGDSAMYLCASRILGSADTEAFFGQGTRLTVV.

This clone was detected only once. This rearrangement joins TRBV2 to TRBJ2-5; 10 nucleotides line up with TRBD2. Trimming cost V 5 bases and J 0 bases; bases outside gene matches: 15. In germline, CDR1 is SNHLY, CDR2 FYNNEI. The CDR3 is 19 residues long. CDR3 sequence (DNA): TGTGCCAGCAGTTTTCCCCTAGCGGGAGCCCCGAAAAACCAAGAGACCCAGTACTTC. This gives the protein CASSFPLAGAPKNQETQYF.

This clone turned up a few times. The chain uses TRBV7-9 and TRBJ1-1; D is unclear. The germline V gene encodes CDR1 SEHNR and CDR2 FQNEAQ (reference sequence). The V gene lost 5 bases and the J gene lost 6 bases, with 10 bases spanning the gap. CDR3 length: 12 residues. CDR3 in DNA: TGTGCCAGCAGCCTACAAGTGCCTGAAGCTTTCTTT. It yields the protein CASSLQVPEAFF.

V gene TRBV6-5 combines with J gene TRBJ1-2, with D perhaps matching TRBD1 (5 bases). Germline V gives CDR1 MNHEY, CDR2 SVGAGI. This CDR3 is built from 15 residues. Trimming cost V 0 bases and J 2 bases, with 10 bases left between them. CDR3 sequence (DNA): TGTGCCAGCAGTTACTCGGGACGGCAAAACTATGGCTACACCTTC. Protein sequence: CASSYSGRQNYGYTF.

The V gene is TRBV7-6, the J gene TRBJ2-7; 10 bases map to TRBD2. CDR3 length equals 17 residues. V gave up 1 base and J gave up 4 bases; unmatched junction bases: 10. Germline V gives CDR1 SGHVS, CDR2 FNYEAQ. The DNA for the CDR3 is TGTGCCAGCAGCTTAGGGGTTACTAGCGGGGTTTCTTACGAGCAGTACTTC. It encodes CASSLGVTSGVSYEQYF.

This clone was detected once. This sequence joins TRBV6-5 and TRBJ2-5; a weak D match, TRBD2 (5 bases). Germline V CDR1 and CDR2: MNHEY, SVGAGI. This CDR3 spans 13 amino acids. Trimming cost V 4 bases and J 2 bases, with 8 bases left between them. The CDR3 loop reads CASSWTSQETQYF. The CDR3 nucleotides read TGTGCCAGCAGTTGGACTTCTCAAGAGACCCAGTACTTC.

This chain joins TRBV7-8 and TRBJ2-1, with a possible D match to TRBD2 (5 bases). Per the germline V gene, CDR1 is SGHVS and CDR2 is FQNEAQ. The CDR3 is 12 amino acids. V gave up 3 bases and J gave up 8 bases, with 8 bases separating them. Here the CDR3 DNA reads TGTGCCAGCAGCTTGCTCGGGGATGAGCAGTTCTTC. Amino acids: CASSLLGDEQFF. The full variable domain, its missing parts supplied by reference TRBV7-8 and TRBJ2-1, is GAGVSQSPRYKVAKRGQDVALRCDPISGHVSLFWYQQALGQGPEFLTYFQNEAQLDKSGLPSDRFFAERPEGSVSTLKIQRTQQEDSAVYLCASSLLGDEQFFGPGTRLTVL.

The CDR3 nucleotides are TGTGCCAGCAGTGGTCAGGGCGGCTACACCTTC. This sequence encodes CASSGQGGYTF. The gene calls are TRBV6-6 and TRBJ1-2; TRBD1 might be the D (5 bases). With 5 bases removed from V and 8 bases from J, the gap between germline ends came to 9 bases. Per the germline V gene, CDR1 is MNHNY and CDR2 is SVGAGI (reference sequence). This CDR3 has 11 amino acids.